This TCR beta chain was profiled in a study of blood T cell repertoires in COVID-19. Participants reported their clinical history, and cohort assignment relied on those reports. The CDR3 length is 18 residues. Trimming took 0 bases from V and 2 from J; bases not matched to a gene: 13. Profiling relied on immunoSEQ multiplex PCR, and the TCRdb table lists in-frame clones only, not all of them. The table shows 100,000 to 150,000 clones, with 65% to 90% occurring only once. Source material: PBMCs or T cells enriched from blood (not recorded which). V gene TRBV23-1 combines with J gene TRBJ2-7; 7 nucleotides line up with TRBD2. TRBV23-1 is known as an ORF, though its function is uncertain. The source of this sequence is a woman aged 45-60 years who had recovered from COVID-19. The chain's CDR3 is CASSQSTPGRGSTYEQYF. The CDR3 bases are TGCGCCAGCAGTCAATCGACCCCAGGGCGGGGGTCCACCTACGAGCAGTACTTC.